This is a list of T cell receptor beta chains from one sample in a study of blood T cell repertoires in COVID-19. Generated by immunoSEQ multiplex PCR, the TCRdb table keeps only in-frame clones and is missing some. The repertoire holds some 400,000 clones, with around 87% as singletons. The sequenced material came from peripheral blood. Every receptor here comes from a woman aged 25 to 45 with COVID-19, enrolled during active disease. The CDR3 runs from the conserved cysteine through the conserved F or W. Each record gives: D gene, J gene, clone size, V gene, CDR3 DNA, CDR3 protein. D genes are given only for firm matches. Clone sizes are given selectively: once, few, many, or a class where the clone is expanded.

D: NA
J: TRBJ1-1
size: NA
V: TRBV20-1
DNA: TGCAGTGTGACCCGGCAGGCTGAAGCTTTCTTT
CDR3: CSVTRQAEAFF

D: TRBD2
J: TRBJ2-7
size: NA
V: TRBV27
DNA: TGTGCCAGCTCGGTTGGGACTAGGATATTCGAGCAGTACTTC
CDR3: CASSVGTRIFEQYF

D: TRBD2
J: TRBJ2-7
size: NA
V: TRBV12-3/TRBV12-4
DNA: TGTGCCAGCAGTTTAATCGGGGGGAACGAGCAGTACTTC
CDR3: CASSLIGGNEQYF

D: NA
J: TRBJ1-6
size: NA
V: TRBV30
DNA: TGTGCCTGGACCCCCGGGGGGGTTAATTCACCCCTCCACTTT
CDR3: CAWTPGGVNSPLHF

D: TRBD1
J: TRBJ1-2
size: once
V: TRBV3-1/TRBV3-2
DNA: TGTGCCAGCAGCCAAGTTCAGGGGGCGTACGGCTACACCTTC
CDR3: CASSQVQGAYGYTF

D: NA
J: TRBJ1-1
size: NA
V: TRBV5-5
DNA: TGTGCCAGCAGCTTGGAGGCCGCGGCGGGGCCTGAAGCTTTCTTT
CDR3: CASSLEAAAGPEAFF

D: NA
J: TRBJ2-1
size: NA
V: TRBV24-1
DNA: TGTGCCACCAGTGATAACCTACCCGGGTACAATGAGCAGTTCTTC
CDR3: CATSDNLPGYNEQFF

D: NA
J: TRBJ1-5
size: NA
V: TRBV21-1
DNA: TGTGCCAGCAGCAACGGGTGGAATCAGCCCCAGCATTTT
CDR3: CASSNGWNQPQHF

D: NA
J: TRBJ2-1
size: once
V: TRBV2
DNA: TGTGCCAGCAGTGTTAGGAGTAGCAATGAGCAGTTCTTC
CDR3: CASSVRSSNEQFF

D: NA
J: TRBJ2-3
size: NA
V: TRBV7-2
DNA: TGTGCCAGCAGCTTAGGAGTAGTTTATACAGATACGCAGTATTTT
CDR3: CASSLGVVYTDTQYF

D: NA
J: TRBJ1-2
size: NA
V: TRBV18
DNA: TGTGCCAGCTCACTCTTGACAATCCAGAACTATGGCTACACCTTC
CDR3: CASSLLTIQNYGYTF

D: TRBD2
J: TRBJ2-2
size: NA
V: TRBV19
DNA: TGTGCCAGTAGTATTTCCAGCGGGAGGGCCGCGAACACCGGGGAGCTGTTTTTT
CDR3: CASSISSGRAANTGELFF

D: NA
J: TRBJ1-4
size: once
V: TRBV18
DNA: TGTGCCAGCTCACCCCTTAATGAAAAACTGTTTTTT
CDR3: CASSPLNEKLFF

D: TRBD2
J: TRBJ2-7
size: once
V: TRBV9
DNA: TGTGCCAGCAGCGTAGATGGACTAGCGGGCGAGCAGTACTTC
CDR3: CASSVDGLAGEQYF

D: NA
J: TRBJ2-5
size: NA
V: TRBV11-2
DNA: TGTGCCAGCAGTGCCCTCAACTTAATGGGGGCCGCAGAGACCCAGTACTTC
CDR3: CASSALNLMGAAETQYF

D: TRBD1
J: TRBJ2-1
size: NA
V: TRBV19
DNA: TGTGCCAGTAGTATCGGACAGGGCGGCTACAATGAGCAGTTCTTC
CDR3: CASSIGQGGYNEQFF

D: NA
J: TRBJ1-4
size: NA
V: TRBV28
DNA: TGTGCCAGCAGGAGTCCCTTTAGTGAAAAACTGTTTTTT
CDR3: CASRSPFSEKLFF

D: NA
J: TRBJ2-5
size: NA
V: TRBV5-1
DNA: TGCGCCAGCAGCCGTGGGAGGGCAGGGGAGTTGGAGACCCAGTACTTC
CDR3: CASSRGRAGELETQYF

D: TRBD2
J: TRBJ2-7
size: NA
V: TRBV3-1/TRBV3-2
DNA: TGTGCCAGCAGCCCACAACTAGCGGGGGGGGCTCGGGAGCAGTACTTC
CDR3: CASSPQLAGGAREQYF

D: TRBD2
J: TRBJ2-7
size: NA
V: TRBV5-4
DNA: TGTGCCAGCAGCGCGCGGACTAGCGGGGCCTACGAGCAGTACTTC
CDR3: CASSARTSGAYEQYF

D: NA
J: TRBJ2-7
size: NA
V: TRBV3-1/TRBV3-2
DNA: TGTGCCAGCAGCCACTCTAACTACGAGCAGTACTTC
CDR3: CASSHSNYEQYF

D: NA
J: TRBJ1-4
size: NA
V: TRBV5-1
DNA: TGCGCCAGCAGCCTCGGGGGATGGGATGAAAAACTGTTTTTT
CDR3: CASSLGGWDEKLFF

D: NA
J: TRBJ2-1
size: NA
V: TRBV11-2
DNA: TGTGCCAGCAGCACCAGGGGGGTCTCCTACAATGAGCAGTTCTTC
CDR3: CASSTRGVSYNEQFF

D: NA
J: TRBJ1-3
size: NA
V: TRBV4-3
DNA: TGCGCCAGCAGCCAAGTTCCAGGCCAGTTCTCTGGAAACACCATATATTTT
CDR3: CASSQVPGQFSGNTIYF

D: NA
J: TRBJ1-6
size: NA
V: TRBV30
DNA: TGTGCCTGGAGCCAGGATAATTCACCCCTCCACTTT
CDR3: CAWSQDNSPLHF

D: NA
J: TRBJ1-5
size: few
V: TRBV29-1
DNA: TGCAGCGTCTCGCCTACAGATAGCAATCAGCCCCAGCATTTT
CDR3: CSVSPTDSNQPQHF

D: TRBD2
J: TRBJ2-1
size: NA
V: TRBV11-1
DNA: TGTGCCAGCAGCTCCCCGGCGGGAGGGCCGGATGAGCAGTTCTTC
CDR3: CASSSPAGGPDEQFF

D: NA
J: TRBJ2-2
size: NA
V: TRBV2
DNA: TGTGCCAGCAGTGAAGCGCTAAAGCGCTACGGGGAGCTGTTTTTT
CDR3: CASSEALKRYGELFF

D: NA
J: TRBJ2-5
size: NA
V: TRBV10-2
DNA: TGCGCCAGCAGGGATACGACGTGGTACAGGGACAACAAGACCCAGTACTTC
CDR3: CASRDTTWYRDNKTQYF

D: NA
J: TRBJ1-5
size: NA
V: TRBV9
DNA: TGTGCCAGCAGCCCCGGACAGTTTCAAGAGCCCCAGCATTTT
CDR3: CASSPGQFQEPQHF

D: TRBD2
J: TRBJ2-5
size: NA
V: TRBV30
DNA: TGTGCCTGGAGTGTACTTGGGCAGGGGGCTAGCGGGAGGGGAGTAGGCGAGACCCAGTACTTC
CDR3: CAWSVLGQGASGRGVGETQYF

D: TRBD1
J: TRBJ2-7
size: once
V: TRBV2
DNA: TGTGCCAGCCCCCCGAGACTACAGGGGGTTCAATCCTACGAGCAGTACTTC
CDR3: CASPPRLQGVQSYEQYF

D: TRBD2
J: TRBJ2-7
size: NA
V: TRBV29-1
DNA: TGCAGCGTTGGTCTAGCGGGAGGCCAAAACTACGAGCAGTACTTC
CDR3: CSVGLAGGQNYEQYF

D: NA
J: TRBJ2-7
size: NA
V: TRBV2
DNA: TGTGCCAGCAACAGGGAGACCTACGAGCAGTACTTC
CDR3: CASNRETYEQYF

D: TRBD1
J: TRBJ1-2
size: once
V: TRBV10-3
DNA: TGTGCCATCAGTGAGCGGGGACAGGACTATGGCTACACCTTC
CDR3: CAISERGQDYGYTF

D: NA
J: TRBJ2-7
size: NA
V: TRBV5-1
DNA: TGCGCCAGCAGCCCTGTCCCTTCCTACGAGCAGTACTTC
CDR3: CASSPVPSYEQYF

D: TRBD1
J: TRBJ1-6
size: NA
V: TRBV14
DNA: TGTGCCAGCAGCTGGGACAGGGAAGGTTCACCCCTCCACTTT
CDR3: CASSWDREGSPLHF

D: TRBD2
J: TRBJ2-3
size: NA
V: TRBV27
DNA: TGTGCCAGCAGTTTCCCAATAGCGGGAGAGCCAGATACGCAGTATTTT
CDR3: CASSFPIAGEPDTQYF

D: TRBD2
J: TRBJ2-7
size: once
V: TRBV7-2
DNA: TGTGCCAGCAGCTTAGGACTAGCGGGAGACGAGCAGTACTTC
CDR3: CASSLGLAGDEQYF

D: NA
J: TRBJ1-6
size: NA
V: TRBV11-2
DNA: TGTGCCAGCAGCCCGCAGGCGAGGGCAAATTCACCCCTCCACTTT
CDR3: CASSPQARANSPLHF

D: TRBD1
J: TRBJ1-2
size: NA
V: TRBV2
DNA: TGTGCCAGCAGTGAAACAGGGGATGGCTACACCTTC
CDR3: CASSETGDGYTF

D: NA
J: TRBJ1-5
size: NA
V: TRBV19
DNA: TGTGCCAGTAGGGGGGGTTATCAGCCCCAGCATTTT
CDR3: CASRGGYQPQHF

D: TRBD1
J: TRBJ2-7
size: few
V: TRBV28
DNA: TGTGCCAGCACGGACAGGGTGTACGAGCAGTACTTC
CDR3: CASTDRVYEQYF

D: NA
J: TRBJ2-2
size: NA
V: TRBV3-1/TRBV3-2
DNA: TGTGCCAGCAGCCTACAGCAGGCCGGGGAGCTGTTTTTT
CDR3: CASSLQQAGELFF

D: TRBD1
J: TRBJ2-1
size: once
V: TRBV28
DNA: TGTGCCAGCGGGAAGGGGGCTGGCTCCTACAATGAGCAGTTCTTC
CDR3: CASGKGAGSYNEQFF

D: TRBD2
J: TRBJ2-3
size: once
V: TRBV13
DNA: TGTGCCAGCGGGTTAGCGGGGTCGATCTATACGCAGTATTTT
CDR3: CASGLAGSIYTQYF

D: NA
J: TRBJ2-4
size: NA
V: TRBV19
DNA: TGTGCCAGTAGTCCTCCAGGGGTAGCCAAAAACATTCAGTACTTC
CDR3: CASSPPGVAKNIQYF

D: NA
J: TRBJ2-7
size: few
V: TRBV10-1
DNA: TGCGCCAGCAGTGACCCCGGCGGCGAGCAGTACTTC
CDR3: CASSDPGGEQYF

D: TRBD1
J: TRBJ1-2
size: once
V: TRBV28
DNA: TGTGCCAGCAGCCCGACAGGGGCCTATGGCTACACCTTC
CDR3: CASSPTGAYGYTF

D: NA
J: TRBJ1-5
size: NA
V: TRBV28
DNA: TGTGCCACCCAGAGGGATCAGCCCCAGCATTTT
CDR3: CATQRDQPQHF

D: NA
J: TRBJ2-3
size: NA
V: TRBV5-1
DNA: TGCGCCAGCAGCGGTCGGGACTCAGCTAGCACAGATACGCAGTATTTT
CDR3: CASSGRDSASTDTQYF

D: TRBD1
J: TRBJ1-2
size: NA
V: TRBV3-1/TRBV3-2
DNA: TGTGCCAGCAGCCAAGATTGGACAGGTCATCGCTATGGCTACACCTTC
CDR3: CASSQDWTGHRYGYTF